One sample yielded the 8 T cell receptor beta chains listed below, sequenced in a study of Ad26.COV2.S vaccination and SARS-CoV-2 variants. Treatment meaning: 15 to 20 received Ad26.COV2.S at low or high dose, single or two shots; 5 received placebo; per-sample allocation not given. On day 63 after the first injection, vaccine and placebo recipients gave samples. Using immunoSEQ multiplex PCR, the repertoire was profiled, and TCRdb retains in-frame clones only, with some absent. The sample holds about 500,000 clones; 89% are singletons and the top ten take under 2%. The material sequenced was peripheral blood, taken in a trial of Ad26.COV2.S vaccine versus placebo. The receptors were gathered from a person between 18 and 60 years old who received the Ad26.COV2.S COVID-19 vaccine or a placebo.

The V and J genes are TRBV12-3 or TRBV12-4 and TRBJ1-1; D ambiguous. This CDR3 comprises 13 residues. V lost 3 bases to trimming and J lost 0 bases, with 5 bases between them. Written as DNA, the CDR3 is TGTGCCAGCAGTTTTTATATGAACACTGAAGCTTTCTTT. It yields the protein CASSFYMNTEAFF.

The gene calls are TRBV19 and TRBJ2-3; TRBD1 aligns across 7 bases. The germline V gene encodes CDR1 LNHDA and CDR2 SQIVND (reference sequence). V was clipped by 9 bases and J by 3 bases; unmatched bases: 9. The CDR3 is made up of 14 amino acids. The CDR3 DNA reads as TGTGCCAGCCGAAGAGGGGGCACAACAGATACGCAGTATTTT. Protein sequence: CASRRGGTTDTQYF.

Points on this clone: Its ends do not fully match the called genes, so a read error is possible. The V and J genes are TRBV29-1 and TRBJ2-3; 12 bases agree with TRBD1. CDR1 and CDR2 (germline): SQVTM, ANQGSEA. The CDR3 covers 12 residues. The chain's CDR3 is CSVAEMGTGGVF. DNA for the CDR3: TGCAGCGTTGCGGAGATGGGGACAGGGGGCGTTTTT.

DNA for the CDR3: TGTGCCAGCAGTGGAGGGCCCGGGGGGGCGTCTCACACAGATACGCAGTATTTT. This sequence encodes CASSGGPGGASHTDTQYF. The rearrangement uses TRBV2 and TRBJ2-3, with 8 bases matching TRBD2. V shed 4 bases, J shed 2 bases, and the junction held 14 bases outside the gene matches. The CDR3 has 18 residues. Germline V gene lookup returns CDR1 SNHLY and CDR2 FYNNEI.

This chain connects TRBV6-5 to TRBJ1-6; D is ambiguous. Trimming took off 0 bases at V and 10 bases at J, with 13 bases between the two ends. The CDR3 extends over 15 amino acids. Germline assignment: CDR1 MNHEY and CDR2 SVGAGI. CDR3 sequence reads: CASSYSDPGISPLHF. The CDR3 DNA sequence: TGTGCCAGCAGTTACTCGGACCCGGGGATCTCACCCCTCCACTTT.

The gene calls are TRBV2 and TRBJ2-4, with D hard to call. The CDR3 extends over 11 amino acids. The V gene lost 6 bases and the J gene lost 7 bases, with 7 bases spanning the gap. Germline values: CDR1 SNHLY, CDR2 FYNNEI. DNA for the CDR3: TGTGCCAGCAGAGGGTATAACATTCAGTACTTC. Amino acid sequence: CASRGYNIQYF.

The rearrangement links TRBV30 to TRBJ1-5; 7 nucleotides line up with TRBD1. Germline CDR1 is GTSNPN and CDR2 is SVGIG (reference sequence). The CDR3 has 14 amino acids. V dropped 3 bases and J dropped 3; count of bases not matched to a gene: 5. DNA of the CDR3: TGTGCCTGGAGCCTCGGGACAGTCAATCAGCCCCAGCATTTT. It translates to CAWSLGTVNQPQHF.

The chain joins TRBV11-2 to TRBJ2-1; the D call may be TRBD1 or TRBD2 (5 bases each). The CDR3 covers 12 residues. CDR1 is SGHAT, CDR2 FQNNGV, per germline. V was clipped by 4 bases and J by 8 bases, with 9 bases between them. The CDR3 sequence is CASSSGPYEQFF. As DNA, the CDR3 is TGTGCCAGCAGCTCGGGACCCTATGAGCAGTTCTTC.